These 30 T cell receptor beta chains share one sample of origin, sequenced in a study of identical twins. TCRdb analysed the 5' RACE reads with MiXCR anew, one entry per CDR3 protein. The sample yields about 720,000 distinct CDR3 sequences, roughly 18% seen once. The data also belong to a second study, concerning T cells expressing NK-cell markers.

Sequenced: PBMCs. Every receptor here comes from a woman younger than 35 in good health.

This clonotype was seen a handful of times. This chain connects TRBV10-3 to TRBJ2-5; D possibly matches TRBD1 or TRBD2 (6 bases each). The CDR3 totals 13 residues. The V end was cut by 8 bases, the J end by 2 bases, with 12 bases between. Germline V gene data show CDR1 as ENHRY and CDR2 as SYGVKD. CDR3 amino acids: CAIARDIQETQYF. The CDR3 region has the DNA TGTGCCATCGCGCGGGACATACAAGAGACCCAGTACTTC.

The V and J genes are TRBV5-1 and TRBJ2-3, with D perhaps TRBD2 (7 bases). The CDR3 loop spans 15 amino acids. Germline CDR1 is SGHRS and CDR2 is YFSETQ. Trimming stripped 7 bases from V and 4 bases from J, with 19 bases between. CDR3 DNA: TGCGCCAGCGGCCCTACGGGGGGCCAGGCAGATACGCAGTATTTT. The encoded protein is CASGPTGGQADTQYF. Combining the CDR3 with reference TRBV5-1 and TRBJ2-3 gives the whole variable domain KAGVTQTPRYLIKTRGQQVTLSCSPISGHRSVSWYQQTPGQGLQFLFEYFSETQRNKGNFPGRFSGRQFSNSRSEMNVSTLELGDSALYLCASGPTGGQADTQYFGPGTRLTVL.

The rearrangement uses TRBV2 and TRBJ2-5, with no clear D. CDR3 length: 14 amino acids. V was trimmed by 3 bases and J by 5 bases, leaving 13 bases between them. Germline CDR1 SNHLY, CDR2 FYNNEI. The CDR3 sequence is CASSDRTGGETQYF. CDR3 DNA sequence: TGTGCCAGCAGTGATCGGACCGGTGGGGAGACCCAGTACTTC.

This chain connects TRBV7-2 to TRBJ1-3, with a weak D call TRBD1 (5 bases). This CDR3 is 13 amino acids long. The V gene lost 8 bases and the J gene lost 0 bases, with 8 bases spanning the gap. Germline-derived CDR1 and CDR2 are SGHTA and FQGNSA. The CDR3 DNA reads TGTGCCAGCTTGGGGCACTCTGGAAACACCATATATTTT. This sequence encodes CASLGHSGNTIYF.

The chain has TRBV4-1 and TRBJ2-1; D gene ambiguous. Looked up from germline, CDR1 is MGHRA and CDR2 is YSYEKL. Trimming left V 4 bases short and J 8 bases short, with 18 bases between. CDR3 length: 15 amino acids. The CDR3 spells CASSLWPGPTDEQFF. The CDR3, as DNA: TGCGCCAGCAGCCTATGGCCTGGCCCCACGGATGAGCAGTTCTTC.

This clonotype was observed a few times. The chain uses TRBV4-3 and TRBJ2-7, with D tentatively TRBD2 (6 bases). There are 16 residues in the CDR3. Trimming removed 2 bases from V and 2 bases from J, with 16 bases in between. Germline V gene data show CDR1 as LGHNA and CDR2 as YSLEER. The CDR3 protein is CASSQIIGGSAYEQYF. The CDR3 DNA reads TGCGCCAGCAGCCAAATCATCGGGGGATCGGCCTACGAGCAGTACTTC.

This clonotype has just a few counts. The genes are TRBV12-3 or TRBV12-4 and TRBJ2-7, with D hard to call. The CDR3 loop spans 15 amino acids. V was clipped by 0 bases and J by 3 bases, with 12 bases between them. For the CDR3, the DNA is TGTGCCAGCAGTTTAGCGCTACTAACCGACTACGAGCAGTACTTC. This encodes CASSLALLTDYEQYF.

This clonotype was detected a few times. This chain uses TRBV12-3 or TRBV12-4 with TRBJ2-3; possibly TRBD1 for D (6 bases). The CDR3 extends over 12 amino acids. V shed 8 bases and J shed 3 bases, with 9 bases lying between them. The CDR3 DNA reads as TGTGCCAGCGTACAGGGAACAGATACGCAGTATTTT. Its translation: CASVQGTDTQYF.

CDR3 in amino acids: CASKLSGELFF. The CDR3 bases are TGTGCCAGTAAACTCAGCGGGGAGCTGTTTTTT. The chain uses TRBV19 and TRBJ2-2; no clear D. The CDR3 has 11 amino acids. Germline assignment: CDR1 LNHDA and CDR2 SQIVND (reference sequence). V lost 7 bases and J 7 bases, leaving 7 bases between the germline ends.

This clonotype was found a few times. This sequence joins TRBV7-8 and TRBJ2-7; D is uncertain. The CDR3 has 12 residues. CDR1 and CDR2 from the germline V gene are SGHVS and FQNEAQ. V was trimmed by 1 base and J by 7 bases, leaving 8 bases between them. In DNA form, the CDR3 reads TGTGCCAGCAGCTTAGGTCCGGCGGAGCAGTACTTC. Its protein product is CASSLGPAEQYF.

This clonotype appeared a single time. Written as DNA, the CDR3 is TGCGCCAGCAGCTTGGGGGGCGCGGAACGTGCTCGAGCTTTCTTT. Protein product: CASSLGGAERARAFF. J is TRBJ1-1 and V is TRBV5-1; maybe TRBD1 (5 bases). From germline, CDR1 is SGHRS and CDR2 YFSETQ. The CDR3 contains 15 residues. The ends were cut back, 0 bases at V and 10 bases at J, with 19 bases in the middle.

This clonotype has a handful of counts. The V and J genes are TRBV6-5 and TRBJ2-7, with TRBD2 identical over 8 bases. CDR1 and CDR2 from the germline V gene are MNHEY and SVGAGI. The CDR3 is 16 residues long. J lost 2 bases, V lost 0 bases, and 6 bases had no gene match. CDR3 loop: CASSYSSAGGTYEQYF. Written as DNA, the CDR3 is TGTGCCAGCAGTTACTCGAGTGCGGGAGGTACCTACGAGCAGTACTTC.

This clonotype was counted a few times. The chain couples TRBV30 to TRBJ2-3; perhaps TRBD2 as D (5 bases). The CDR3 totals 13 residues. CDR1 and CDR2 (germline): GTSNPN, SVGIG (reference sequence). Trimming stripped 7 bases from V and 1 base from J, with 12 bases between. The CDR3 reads CASSPLGTDTQYF. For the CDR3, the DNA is TGTGCCTCTAGCCCTCTAGGCACAGATACGCAGTATTTT.

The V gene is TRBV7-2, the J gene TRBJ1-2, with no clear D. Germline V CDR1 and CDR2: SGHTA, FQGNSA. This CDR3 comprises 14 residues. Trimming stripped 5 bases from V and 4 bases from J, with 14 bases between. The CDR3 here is CASSRESSRYGYTF. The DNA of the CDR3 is TGTGCCAGCAGCCGAGAGTCTTCACGCTATGGCTACACCTTC.

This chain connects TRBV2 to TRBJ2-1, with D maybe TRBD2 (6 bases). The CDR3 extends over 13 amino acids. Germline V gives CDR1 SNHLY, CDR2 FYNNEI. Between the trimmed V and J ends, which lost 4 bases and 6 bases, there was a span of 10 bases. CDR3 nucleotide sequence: TGTGCCAGCAGTGCGGAGGGGCTCAATGAGCAGTTCTTC. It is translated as CASSAEGLNEQFF.

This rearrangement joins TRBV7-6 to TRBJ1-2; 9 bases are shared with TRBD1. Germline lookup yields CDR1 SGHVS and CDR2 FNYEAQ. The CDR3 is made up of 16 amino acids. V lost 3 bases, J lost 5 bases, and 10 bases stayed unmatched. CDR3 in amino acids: CASSFEGGQGVYGYTF. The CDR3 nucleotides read TGTGCCAGCAGCTTCGAAGGGGGACAGGGAGTTTATGGCTACACCTTC.

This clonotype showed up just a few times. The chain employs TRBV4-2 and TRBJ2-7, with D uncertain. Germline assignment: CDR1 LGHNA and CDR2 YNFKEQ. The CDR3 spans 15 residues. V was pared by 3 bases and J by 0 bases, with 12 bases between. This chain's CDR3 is CASSQLRLNSYEQYF. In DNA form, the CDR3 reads TGTGCCAGCAGCCAGCTTAGACTTAACTCCTACGAGCAGTACTTC.

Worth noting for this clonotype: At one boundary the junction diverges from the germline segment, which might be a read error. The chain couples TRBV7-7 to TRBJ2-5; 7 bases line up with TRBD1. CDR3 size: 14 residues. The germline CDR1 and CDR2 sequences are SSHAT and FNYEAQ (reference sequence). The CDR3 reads CASSLSTGLETQYF. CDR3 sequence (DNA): TGTGCTAGCAGCTTATCGACAGGGCTGGAGACCCAGTACTTC.

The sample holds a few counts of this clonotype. The CDR3 here is CASSLDLSSGNTIYF. The DNA of the CDR3 is TGCGCCAGCAGCTTGGACCTGAGCTCTGGAAACACCATATATTTT. The V and J genes are TRBV5-1 and TRBJ1-3, with D unclear. V lost 0 bases to trimming and J lost 0 bases, with 7 bases between them. The length of the CDR3 is 15 residues. Germline values: CDR1 SGHRS, CDR2 YFSETQ.

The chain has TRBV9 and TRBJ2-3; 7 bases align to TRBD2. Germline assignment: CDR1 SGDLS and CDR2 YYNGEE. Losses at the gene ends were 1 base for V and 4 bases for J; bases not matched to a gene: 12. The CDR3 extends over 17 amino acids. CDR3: CASSVSRGVFIADTQYF. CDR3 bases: TGTGCCAGCAGCGTATCACGGGGGGTGTTTATCGCAGATACGCAGTATTTT.

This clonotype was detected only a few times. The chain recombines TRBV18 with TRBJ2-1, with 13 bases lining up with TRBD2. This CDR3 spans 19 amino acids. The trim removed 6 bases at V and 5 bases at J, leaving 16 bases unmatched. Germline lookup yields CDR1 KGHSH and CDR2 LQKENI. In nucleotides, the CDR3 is TGTGCCAGCTCCCGTACCGGGACTAGCGGGATTCGTGTTAACAATGAGCAGTTCTTC. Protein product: CASSRTGTSGIRVNNEQFF.

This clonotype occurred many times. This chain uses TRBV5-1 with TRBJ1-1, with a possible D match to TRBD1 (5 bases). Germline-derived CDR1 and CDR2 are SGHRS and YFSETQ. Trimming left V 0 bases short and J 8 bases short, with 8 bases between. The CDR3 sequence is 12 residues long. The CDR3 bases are TGCGCCAGCAGCTTGGTTAGGGGCGAAGCTTTCTTT. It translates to CASSLVRGEAFF.

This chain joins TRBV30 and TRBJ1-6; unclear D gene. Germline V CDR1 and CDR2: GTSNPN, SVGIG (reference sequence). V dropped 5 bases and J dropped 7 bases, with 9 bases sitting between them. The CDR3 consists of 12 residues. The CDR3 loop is CAWQDLNSPLHF. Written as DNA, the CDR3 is TGTGCCTGGCAGGATTTAAATTCACCCCTCCACTTT. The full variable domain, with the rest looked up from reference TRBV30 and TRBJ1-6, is SQTIHQWPATLVQPVGSPLSLECTVEGTSNPNLYWYRQAAGRGLQLLFYSVGIGQISSEVPQNLSASRPQDRQFILSSKKLLLSDSGFYLCAWQDLNSPLHFGNGTRLTVT.

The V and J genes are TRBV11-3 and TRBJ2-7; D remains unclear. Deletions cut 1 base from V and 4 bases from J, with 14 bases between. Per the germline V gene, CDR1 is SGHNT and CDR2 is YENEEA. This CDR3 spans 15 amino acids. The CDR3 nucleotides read TGTGCCAGCAGCTTAGCCCAGTTTACGGAATACGAGCAGTACTTC. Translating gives CASSLAQFTEYEQYF.

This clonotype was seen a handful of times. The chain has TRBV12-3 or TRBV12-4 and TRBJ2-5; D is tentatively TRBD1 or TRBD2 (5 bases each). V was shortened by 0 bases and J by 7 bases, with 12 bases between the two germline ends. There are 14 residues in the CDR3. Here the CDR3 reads CASSLAETRGTQYF. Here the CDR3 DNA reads TGTGCCAGCAGTTTAGCGGAGACGAGGGGGACCCAGTACTTC.

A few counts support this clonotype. Here the CDR3 reads CASSLEVSFPYNEQFF. The CDR3 DNA reads as TGTGCCAGCAGCTTAGAGGTTAGCTTCCCCTACAATGAGCAGTTCTTC. The chain has TRBV7-2 and TRBJ2-1; no clear D. Germline V gene sequence: CDR1 SGHTA, CDR2 FQGNSA. This CDR3 is built from 16 residues. V lost 1 base and J 2 bases, leaving 12 bases between the germline ends.

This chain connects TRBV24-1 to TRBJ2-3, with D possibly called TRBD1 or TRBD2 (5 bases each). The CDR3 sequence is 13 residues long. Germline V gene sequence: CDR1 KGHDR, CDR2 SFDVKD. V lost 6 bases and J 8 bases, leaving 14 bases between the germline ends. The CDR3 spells CATSRQGGGTQYF. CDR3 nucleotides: TGTGCCACCAGTCGGCAGGGCGGAGGTACGCAGTATTTT.

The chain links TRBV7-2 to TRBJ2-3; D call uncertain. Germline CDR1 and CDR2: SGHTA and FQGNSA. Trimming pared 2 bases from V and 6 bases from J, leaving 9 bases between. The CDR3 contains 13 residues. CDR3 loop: CASSLKGFDTQYF. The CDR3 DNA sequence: TGTGCCAGCAGCTTAAAAGGTTTCGATACGCAGTATTTT. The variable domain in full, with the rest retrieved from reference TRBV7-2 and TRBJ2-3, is GAGVSQSPSNKVTEKGKDVELRCDPISGHTALYWYRQSLGQGLEFLIYFQGNSAPDKSGLPSDRFSAERTGGSVSTLTIQRTQQEDSAVYLCASSLKGFDTQYFGPGTRLTVL.

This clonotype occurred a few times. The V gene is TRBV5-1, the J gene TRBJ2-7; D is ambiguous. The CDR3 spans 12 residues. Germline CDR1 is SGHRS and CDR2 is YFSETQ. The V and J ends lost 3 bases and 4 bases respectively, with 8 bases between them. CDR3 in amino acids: CASSYGRYEQYF. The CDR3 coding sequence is TGCGCCAGCAGCTACGGCAGGTACGAGCAGTACTTC.

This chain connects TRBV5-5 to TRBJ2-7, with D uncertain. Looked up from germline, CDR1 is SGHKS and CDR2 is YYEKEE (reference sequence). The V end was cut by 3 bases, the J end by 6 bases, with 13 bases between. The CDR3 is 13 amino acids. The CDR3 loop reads CASSSSKSSEQYF. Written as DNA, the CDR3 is TGTGCCAGCAGCTCCTCGAAATCATCCGAGCAGTACTTC.